This T cell receptor beta chain was identified in a study of identical twins. This clonotype was detected ten times or more. TCRdb called the 5' RACE reads again in MiXCR, with one record for every CDR3 protein. The table shows about 690,000 distinct CDR3 sequences, with over 5% occurring only once. Sequencing was carried out using naive T cells sorted from blood. The clonotype comes from a man aged 18 to 29 in good health.

The CDR3, as DNA: TGTGCCAGCAGCCACGGGACAGCGAGAACTGAAGCTTTCTTT. Translated, it gives CASSHGTARTEAFF. This chain connects TRBV5-5 to TRBJ1-1; 7 bases align to TRBD1. V lost 4 bases and J lost 5; bases outside the gene matches: 8. This CDR3 comprises 14 residues. Germline assignment: CDR1 SGHKS and CDR2 YYEKEE (reference sequence).